This entry lists 8 T cell receptor beta chains sequenced from one sample in a study of blood T cell repertoires in COVID-19. Here immunoSEQ multiplex PCR was the method, and the copy in TCRdb shows in-frame clones only, minus some. This table has more than 200,000 clones, roughly 86% appearing once. Material: PBMCs or T cells enriched from blood (not recorded which). The receptors originated from a woman aged 45-59 years who had recovered from COVID-19.

The V call is TRBV19, the J call TRBJ2-1, with a weak D call TRBD2 (5 bases). The V end was cut by 9 bases, the J end by 2 bases, with 14 bases between. Germline V gene lookup returns CDR1 LNHDA and CDR2 SQIVND (reference sequence). The length of the CDR3 is 14 residues. The DNA of the CDR3 is TGTGCCAGCTCAAGAGGCGGGCCCTACAATGAGCAGTTCTTC. It yields the protein CASSRGGPYNEQFF.

V and J are TRBV19 and TRBJ2-3, with D possibly being TRBD2 (6 bases). Germline assignment: CDR1 LNHDA and CDR2 SQIVND (reference sequence). The CDR3 has 14 residues. The germline V and J ends were trimmed by 8 bases and 4 bases, with 16 bases remaining between them. As DNA, the CDR3 is TGTGCCAGTGGAGATGCCGGGAGCCCAGATACGCAGTATTTT. It translates to CASGDAGSPDTQYF.

The rearrangement uses TRBV4-2 and TRBJ2-6; D gene unclear. This CDR3 is built from 18 residues. The V end lost 2 bases, the J end lost 5 bases, and 19 bases lay between the germline ends. Germline V gene sequence: CDR1 LGHNA, CDR2 YNFKEQ. CDR3 protein: CASSQTSAPLAWANVLTF. Here the CDR3 DNA reads TGTGCCAGCAGCCAAACGTCCGCTCCTCTGGCTTGGGCCAACGTCCTGACTTTC.

The chain couples TRBV5-1 to TRBJ2-5; D is ambiguous. The CDR3 spans 14 residues. Germline loops: CDR1 SGHRS, CDR2 YFSETQ. Trimming stripped 4 bases from V and 5 bases from J, with 15 bases between. CDR3 bases: TGCGCCAGCAGCCCGCTGAGAGGTGTGGAGACCCAGTACTTC. Protein: CASSPLRGVETQYF.

The chain has TRBV24-1 and TRBJ2-2, with TRBD1 identical over 11 bases. The CDR3 covers 18 residues. Germline V gene data show CDR1 as KGHDR and CDR2 as SFDVKD. The V and J ends lost 12 bases and 2 bases, in that order; junction bases with no gene match: 16. The CDR3 sequence is CAAGTGGRREHNTGELFF. CDR3 coding DNA: TGTGCCGCGGGGACAGGGGGGCGACGTGAACATAACACCGGGGAGCTGTTTTTT.

The chain has TRBV20-1 and TRBJ2-1, with D tentatively TRBD2 (5 bases). Trimming pared 3 bases from V and 3 bases from J, leaving 15 bases between. This CDR3 comprises 15 residues. CDR1 is DFQATT, CDR2 SNEGSKA, per germline (reference sequence). In DNA, the CDR3 is TGCAGTGCTAGTCTTTCGGCTAGCTACTACAATGAGCAGTTCTTC. This codes for CSASLSASYYNEQFF.

This chain's CDR3 is CASSAGGTSGQETQYF. CDR3 DNA sequence: TGCGCCAGCAGCGCTGGTGGGACTAGCGGCCAAGAGACCCAGTACTTC. V usage is TRBV5-1 and J usage is TRBJ2-5; 11 nucleotides agree with TRBD2. Germline CDR1 SGHRS, CDR2 YFSETQ. After removal of 4 bases from V and 1 base from J, the junction contained 6 bases not matched to a gene. The CDR3 runs 16 residues.

The J gene is TRBJ1-5, the V gene TRBV9; D not certain. The germline V gene encodes CDR1 SGDLS and CDR2 YYNGEE. This CDR3 region has 14 residues. V shed 0 bases and J shed 7 bases, with 11 bases lying between them. The CDR3 loop reads CASSVDGGGQPQHF. The CDR3 region has the DNA TGTGCCAGCAGCGTAGATGGCGGTGGGCAGCCCCAGCATTTT.